One T cell receptor beta chain is described in this entry. Its antigen is unknown. The data originate from a study of cytomegalovirus exposure and HLA in healthy donors. Overall study: Around 200 million T cells yielded 120 million or so unique TCR beta sequences, as an earlier analysis found. Within the Caucasian-associated ancestry cluster were approximately 77% of the approximately 390 genotyped donors. Findings and caveats of the study: HLA restriction was apparent for most CMV-associated TCR beta chains in a later analysis. Later genetic work tied a missense DCLRE1C variant to beta-chain V and J trimming.

This CDR3 is 16 amino acids long. Unmatched junction bases numbered 5, after V lost 5 bases and J lost 2 bases. From germline, CDR1 is SEHNR and CDR2 FQNEAQ (reference sequence). Primers: 60 Vbeta forward and 13 Jbeta reverse. TCRdb keeps only in-frame clones here, not all; method: immunoSEQ multiplex PCR. The table records 100,000 or so clones, about 70% of them present only once. The chain joins TRBV7-9 to TRBJ2-2, with 10 bases identical to TRBD1. The sequence was collected from a woman aged 40 to 50 in good health and CMV-seropositive. The sequencing input was PBMCs. The CDR3 nucleotides are TGTGCCAGCAGCCCAGACAGGGGGCCTAACACCGGGGAGCTGTTTTTT. This gives the protein CASSPDRGPNTGELFF.